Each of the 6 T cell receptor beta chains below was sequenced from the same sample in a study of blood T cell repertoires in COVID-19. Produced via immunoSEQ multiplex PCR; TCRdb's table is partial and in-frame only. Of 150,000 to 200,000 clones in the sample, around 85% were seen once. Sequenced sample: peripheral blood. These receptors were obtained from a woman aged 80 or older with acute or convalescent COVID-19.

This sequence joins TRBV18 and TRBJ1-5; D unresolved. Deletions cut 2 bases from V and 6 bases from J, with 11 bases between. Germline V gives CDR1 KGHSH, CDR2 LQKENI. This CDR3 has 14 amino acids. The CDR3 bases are TGTGCCAGCTCACCAGGGAGTCGGGGTCAGCCCCAGCATTTT. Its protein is CASSPGSRGQPQHF.

The CDR3, as DNA: TGTGCCAGCAGAATCGGGACAGGGGTTAACTATGGCTACACCTTC. This sequence encodes CASRIGTGVNYGYTF. The chain joins TRBV2 to TRBJ1-2; 10 nucleotides match TRBD1. The CDR3 is 15 residues long. Trimming removed 6 bases from V and 1 base from J; junction bases left unmatched: 5. Germline CDR1 SNHLY, CDR2 FYNNEI.

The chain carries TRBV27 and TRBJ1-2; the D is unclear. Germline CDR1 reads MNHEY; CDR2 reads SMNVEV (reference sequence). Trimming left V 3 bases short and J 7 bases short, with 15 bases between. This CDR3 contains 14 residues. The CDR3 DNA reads TGTGCCAGCAGTTTCCGGGAACAAGCAGGTGGCTACACCTTC. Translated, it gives CASSFREQAGGYTF.

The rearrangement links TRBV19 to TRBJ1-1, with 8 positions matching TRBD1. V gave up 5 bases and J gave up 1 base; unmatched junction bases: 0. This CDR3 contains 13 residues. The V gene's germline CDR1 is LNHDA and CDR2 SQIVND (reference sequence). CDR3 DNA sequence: TGTGCCAGTAGTGGACAGGGGAACACTGAAGCTTTCTTT. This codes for CASSGQGNTEAFF.

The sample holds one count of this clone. In DNA form, the CDR3 reads TGTGCCAGTAGTGGCGGACAGGGCAATCAGCCCCAGCATTTT. Translating it yields CASSGGQGNQPQHF. The chain is built from TRBV19 and TRBJ1-5, with TRBD1 identical over 7 bases. The germline V gene has CDR1 LNHDA and CDR2 SQIVND (reference sequence). Trimming at V came to 5 bases and at J to 2 bases, leaving 3 bases not matched to a gene. The CDR3 runs to 14 residues.

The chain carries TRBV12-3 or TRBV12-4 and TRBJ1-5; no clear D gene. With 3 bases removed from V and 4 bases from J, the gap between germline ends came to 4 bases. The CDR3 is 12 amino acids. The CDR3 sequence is CASSLENQPQHF. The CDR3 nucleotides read TGTGCCAGCAGTTTGGAGAATCAGCCCCAGCATTTT.